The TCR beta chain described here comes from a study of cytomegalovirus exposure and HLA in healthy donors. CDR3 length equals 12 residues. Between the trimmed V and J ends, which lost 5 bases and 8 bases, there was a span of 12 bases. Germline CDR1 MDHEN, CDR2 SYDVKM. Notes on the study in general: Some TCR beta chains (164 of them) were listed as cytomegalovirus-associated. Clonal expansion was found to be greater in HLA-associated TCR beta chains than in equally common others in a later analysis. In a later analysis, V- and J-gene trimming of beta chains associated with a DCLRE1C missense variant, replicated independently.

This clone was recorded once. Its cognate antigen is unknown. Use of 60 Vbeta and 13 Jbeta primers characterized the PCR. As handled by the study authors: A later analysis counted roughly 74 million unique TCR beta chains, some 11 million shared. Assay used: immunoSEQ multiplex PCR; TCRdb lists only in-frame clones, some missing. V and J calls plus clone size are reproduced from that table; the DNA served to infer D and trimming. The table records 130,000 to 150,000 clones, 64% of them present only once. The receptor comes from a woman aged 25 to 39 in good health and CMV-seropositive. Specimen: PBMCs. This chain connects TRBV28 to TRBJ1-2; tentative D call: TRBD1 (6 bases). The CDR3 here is CASSPNRVGYTF. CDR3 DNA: TGTGCCAGCAGTCCGAACAGGGTGGGCTACACCTTC.